One T cell receptor (beta chain) is described in this entry. Only in-frame clones appear in the TCRdb table, and some are missing; sequencing was by immunoSEQ multiplex PCR. The data contain about 140,000 clones, around four fifths of them singletons. The entry originates in a study of blood T cell repertoires in COVID-19. About the study: PBMCs, B-cell-depleted T cells, or T cells provided the cDNA or gDNA that made up the material.

The sequenced material came from peripheral blood. The TCR sequence derives from a human donor in a cohort sampled during active COVID-19.

CDR3 nucleotides: TGTGCCAGCAGCCAAGGCCCTAGCGGGGGGGACACCGGGGAGCTGTTTTTT. Its protein is CASSQGPSGGDTGELFF. This chain links TRBV3-1 (or the pseudogene TRBV3-2) with TRBJ2-2; 12 positions agree with TRBD2. The ends lost 1 base at V and 3 bases at J; junction bases unmatched: 3. In germline, CDR1 is LGHDT, CDR2 YNNKEL (reference sequence). This CDR3 has 17 amino acids.